One T cell receptor (beta chain) is described in this entry. Its cognate antigen is unknown. Only in-frame clones appear in the TCRdb table, and some are missing; sequencing was by immunoSEQ multiplex PCR. The sample holds about 130,000 clones, around 85% seen once. The CDR3 runs to 15 residues. The germline V and J ends were trimmed by 2 bases and 4 bases, with 14 bases remaining between them. Germline V lookup: CDR1 KGHDR, CDR2 SFDVKD. Timing groups of about 4 and about 12 weeks for second doses were pooled. This entry is derived from a study of T cell responses to AZD1222 COVID-19 vaccine. Study conclusions and caveats: Donors skewed white British and female; clonal diversity was possibly underestimated.

The source was peripheral blood, collected 28 days after the second AZD1222 dose. The chain recombines TRBV24-1 with TRBJ2-7; D may match TRBD1 or TRBD2 (5 bases each). The source of this sequence is an adult who received the AZD1222 COVID-19 vaccine. For the CDR3, the DNA is TGTGCCACCAGTGATTCCCGGGACGGCGGGTACGAGCAGTACTTC. This sequence encodes CATSDSRDGGYEQYF.